The subject of this entry is one T cell receptor beta chain. The sample comes from a study of shared clonotypes between healthy human individuals. Study-level background: The cohort had two women and a few men, ages 18 to 49. Each donor's CD8 memory used one plate, CD8 naive two, each CD4 subset three.

The length of the CDR3 is 16 residues. Germline lookup yields CDR1 LNHNV and CDR2 YYDKDF (reference sequence). V was shortened by 5 bases and J by 0 bases, with 16 bases between the two germline ends. Deep was the level at which the assay was run. Under the authors' procedure: ImmunoSEQ output lacked quality scores and full-length reads, limiting matched filtering. Data came from immunoSEQ multiplex PCR; TCRdb stores just in-frame clones and leaves some out. That table is the source of V, J and clone size, and D and trimming were worked out from the DNA. The sample lists about 2.2 million clones, around 93% occurring once. Naive CD8 cells lacked CD45RO and underwent positive selection for CCR7, leaving out terminally differentiated effector memory CD45RA+ cells.

The TCR comes from a man aged 18 to 35 in good health. Some clones in this sample may be carry-over from other donors' samples. The genes are TRBV15 and TRBJ1-2; TRBD1 is a possible D gene (6 bases). Sequencing was done on a sample of naive CD8+ T cells from PBMCs. The CDR3 reads CATSGTDRPTNYGYTF. The CDR3 nucleotides are TGTGCCACCAGCGGAACCGACAGGCCCACTAACTATGGCTACACCTTC.